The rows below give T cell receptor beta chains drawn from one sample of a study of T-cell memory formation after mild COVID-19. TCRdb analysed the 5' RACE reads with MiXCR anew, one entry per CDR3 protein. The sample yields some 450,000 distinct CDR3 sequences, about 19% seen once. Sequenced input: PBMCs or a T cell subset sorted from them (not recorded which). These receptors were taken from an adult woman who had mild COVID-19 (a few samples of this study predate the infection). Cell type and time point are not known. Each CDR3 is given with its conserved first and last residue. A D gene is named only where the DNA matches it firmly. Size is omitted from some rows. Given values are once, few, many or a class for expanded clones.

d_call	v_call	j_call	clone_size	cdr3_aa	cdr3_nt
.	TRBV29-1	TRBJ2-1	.	CSVEGELNEQFF	TGCAGCGTCGAGGGGGAGCTCAATGAGCAGTTCTTC
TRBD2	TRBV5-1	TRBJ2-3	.	CATGGGTSTDTQYF	TGCGCCACCGGCGGGGGAACTAGCACAGATACGCAGTATTTT
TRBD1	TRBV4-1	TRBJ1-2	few	CASSTRTGRGYTF	TGCGCCAGCAGCACCCGGACAGGGCGCGGCTACACCTTC
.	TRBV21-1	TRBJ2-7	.	CASLPGPRSSYEQYF	TGTGCCAGCTTACCGGGCCCCCGATCATCCTACGAGCAGTACTTC
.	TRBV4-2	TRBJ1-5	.	CASSQDPGIEQPQHF	TGTGCCAGCAGCCAAGATCCCGGGATCGAACAGCCCCAGCATTTT
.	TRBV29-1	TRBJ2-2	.	CSVVSGSVTGELFF	TGCAGCGTTGTAAGTGGGAGTGTCACCGGGGAGCTGTTTTTT
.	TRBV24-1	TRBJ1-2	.	CATSDPSLWGYTF	TGTGCCACCAGTGACCCGTCTTTGTGGGGCTACACCTTC
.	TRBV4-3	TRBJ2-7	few	CASSQTGIPSYEQYF	TGCGCCAGCAGCCAAACAGGGATCCCCTCCTACGAGCAGTACTTC
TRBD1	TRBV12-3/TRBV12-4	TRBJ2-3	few	CASSLGGAGTDTQYF	TGTGCCAGCAGTCTAGGGGGCGCGGGCACAGATACGCAGTATTTT
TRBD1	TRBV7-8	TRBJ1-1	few	CASSRLFPVITGQGTVIDTEAFF	TGTGCCAGCAGCCGACTTTTCCCCGTCATTACAGGACAGGGCACAGTGATAGACACTGAAGCTTTCTTT
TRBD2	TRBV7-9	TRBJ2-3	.	CASSFGTRGGSDTQYF	TGTGCCAGCAGCTTTGGGACTCGCGGGGGATCAGATACGCAGTATTTT
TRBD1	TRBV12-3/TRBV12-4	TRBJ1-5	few	CASTTGVQPQHF	TGTGCCAGCACTACAGGGGTACAGCCCCAGCATTTT
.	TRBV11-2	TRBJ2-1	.	CASSTRTLMSSYNEQFF	TGTGCCAGCAGCACGAGGACGCTGATGAGCTCCTACAATGAGCAGTTCTTC
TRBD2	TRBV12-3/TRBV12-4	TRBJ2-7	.	CASSLRSGRAYEQYF	TGTGCCAGCAGCCTACGTAGCGGGAGGGCCTACGAGCAGTACTTC
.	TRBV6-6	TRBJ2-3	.	CASSRLPDTQYF	TGTGCCAGCAGCCGACTCCCAGATACGCAGTATTTT
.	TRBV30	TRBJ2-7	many	CACSPTGRSYEQYF	TGTGCCTGTTCCCCGACAGGTCGCTCCTACGAGCAGTACTTC
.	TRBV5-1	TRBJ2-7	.	CASSLGARNEQYF	TGCGCCAGCAGCTTGGGGGCTCGGAACGAGCAGTACTTC
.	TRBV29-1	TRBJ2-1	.	CSVVDGQRIHNEQFF	TGCAGCGTTGTTGATGGGCAGCGCATCCACAATGAGCAGTTCTTC
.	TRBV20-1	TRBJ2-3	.	CSARDSNRSGRGSDTQYF	TGCAGTGCTAGAGATTCCAACCGGAGCGGAAGGGGGTCAGATACGCAGTATTTT
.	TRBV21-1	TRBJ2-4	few	CASSKWPVGFGAKNIQYF	.
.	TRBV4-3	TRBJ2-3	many	CASSQARGRASTDTQYF	TGCGCCAGCAGCCAGGCGCGAGGGCGGGCTAGCACAGATACGCAGTATTTT
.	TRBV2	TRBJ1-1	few	CASSESTEAFF	TGTGCCAGCAGTGAGAGCACTGAAGCTTTCTTT
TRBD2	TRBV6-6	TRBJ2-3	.	CASSFAAGGISAGTDTQYF	TGTGCCAGCAGTTTCGCAGCGGGGGGGATATCGGCCGGCACAGATACGCAGTATTTT
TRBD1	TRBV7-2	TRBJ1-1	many	CASSRDRGGTEAFF	TGTGCCAGCAGCCGAGACAGGGGGGGTACTGAAGCTTTCTTT
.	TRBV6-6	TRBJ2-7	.	CASRRVRDGHYEQYF	TGTGCCAGCAGGAGAGTGCGGGACGGACATTACGAGCAGTACTTC
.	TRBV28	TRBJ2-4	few	CASSSTTGQYF	TGTGCCAGCAGTTCGACCACGGGACAGTACTTC
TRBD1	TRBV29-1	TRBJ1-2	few	CSVEDRGGSYGYTF	TGCAGCGTTGAGGACAGGGGAGGTAGCTATGGCTACACCTTC
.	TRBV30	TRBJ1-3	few	CAWSDGGEFSGNTIYF	TGTGCCTGGAGTGACGGAGGGGAATTCTCTGGAAACACCATATATTTT
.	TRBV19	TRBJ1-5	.	CASSNRVAILNQPQHF	TGTGCCAGTAGTAATCGGGTGGCTATCCTTAATCAGCCCCAGCATTTT
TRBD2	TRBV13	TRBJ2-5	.	CASSHAGGETQYF	TGTGCCAGCAGCCATGCGGGAGGAGAGACCCAGTACTTC
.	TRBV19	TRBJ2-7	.	CASSRQAGSYEQYF	TGTGCCAGTAGTAGGCAAGCCGGATCCTACGAGCAGTACTTC
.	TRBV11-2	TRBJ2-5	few	CASSFKGWGEETQYF	TGTGCCAGCAGCTTCAAGGGTTGGGGGGAAGAGACCCAGTACTTC
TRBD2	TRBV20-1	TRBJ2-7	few	CSARDETSGSYEQYF	TGCAGTGCTAGAGATGAGACTAGCGGGAGCTACGAGCAGTACTTC
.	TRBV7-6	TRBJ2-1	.	CASSLEFLGNNEQFF	TGTGCCAGCAGCTTAGAATTCCTTGGGAACAATGAGCAGTTCTTC
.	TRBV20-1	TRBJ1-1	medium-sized	CSARGEVGDTEAFF	TGCAGTGCTAGAGGAGAGGTGGGGGACACTGAAGCTTTCTTT
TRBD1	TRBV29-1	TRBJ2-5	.	CSVEGTGVVETQYF	TGCAGCGTGGAAGGGACAGGGGTCGTAGAGACCCAGTACTTC
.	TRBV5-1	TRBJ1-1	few	CASRKPGADLEAFF	TGCGCCAGCCGCAAACCCGGGGCAGACTTGGAAGCTTTCTTT
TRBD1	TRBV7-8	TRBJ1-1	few	CASSSTGWGGNTEAFF	TGTGCCAGCAGCTCGACAGGGTGGGGGGGGAACACTGAAGCTTTCTTT
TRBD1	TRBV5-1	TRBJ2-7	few	CASSLSGTEYEQYF	TGCGCCAGCAGCTTATCCGGGACAGAGTACGAGCAGTACTTC
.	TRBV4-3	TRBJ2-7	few	CASSQDAARNSYEQYF	TGCGCCAGCAGCCAAGATGCAGCGAGGAACTCCTACGAGCAGTACTTC
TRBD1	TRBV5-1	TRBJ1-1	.	CASSLGDRENTEAFF	TGCGCCAGCAGCTTGGGGGACAGGGAGAACACTGAAGCTTTCTTT
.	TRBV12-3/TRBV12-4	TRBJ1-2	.	CASSPRRGRDGYTF	TGTGCCAGCAGTCCCCGTCGAGGGAGAGATGGCTACACCTTC
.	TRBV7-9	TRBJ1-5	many	CASSLGGQQPQHF	TGTGCCAGCAGCTTAGGGGGGCAGCAGCCCCAGCATTTT
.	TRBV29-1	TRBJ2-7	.	CSVEIGRGSYEQYF	TGCAGCGTTGAAATAGGTAGGGGCTCCTACGAGCAGTACTTC
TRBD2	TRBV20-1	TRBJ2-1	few	CSAYRRGTRDEQFF	TGCAGTGCTTACCGGCGGGGGACCCGGGATGAGCAGTTCTTC
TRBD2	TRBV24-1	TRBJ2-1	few	CATSESSGSYNEQFF	TGTGCCACCAGTGAATCTAGCGGGTCGTACAATGAGCAGTTCTTC